This record concerns one TCR beta chain sequence. What it recognizes is unknown. These data are taken from a study of cytomegalovirus exposure and HLA in healthy donors. Study findings and constraints: It was reportedly the case that the classifier diagnosed cytomegalovirus status with high specificity and sensitivity. Sequencing likely caused a cluster of highly shared sequence variants.

13 Jbeta primers and 60 Vbeta primers were used for the PCR. Profiled with immunoSEQ multiplex PCR; TCRdb holds only in-frame clones, not every one. The table shows 95,000 to 150,000 clones, with roughly 80% occurring only once. V was clipped by 2 bases and J by 13 bases; unmatched bases: 12. The CDR3 is made up of 14 amino acids. The germline V gene encodes CDR1 MDHEN and CDR2 SYDVKM. This chain connects TRBV28 to TRBJ2-7; 9 nucleotides line up with TRBD2. The receptor's source is a man younger than 40 in good health and CMV-seronegative. The specimen was PBMCs. This CDR3 is CASSLKRGAPWPYF. The CDR3 region has the DNA TGTGCCAGCAGTTTAAAGCGGGGGGCTCCCTGGCCATACTTC.